This T cell receptor beta chain originates from a study of T-cell reconstitution after alpha-beta-depleted transplantation in children. General study results and limits: Recipient T cells and thymic progenitors that survived were the source of the high TCRbeta diversity seen at day 60 in some patients.

This clonotype was found a few times. Its antigen is as yet unknown. The CDR3 totals 17 residues. Germline loops: CDR1 MDHEN, CDR2 SYDVKM. The trim removed 4 bases at V and 4 bases at J, leaving 10 bases unmatched. Unique molecular identifiers were used in preparing the TCRbeta library. TCRdb called the PCR reads again in MiXCR, with one record for every CDR3 protein. The sample includes roughly 350,000 distinct CDR3 sequences, roughly 15% of them seen just once. The sequencing here drew on PBMCs, mostly from graft donor cells, taken 360 days after TCRalphabeta/CD19-depleted stem cell transplant. This receptor was obtained from a male patient between 2 and 9 years old who had a stem cell transplant for acute lymphoblastic leukemia, so the T cells may come from the graft donor. The chain employs TRBV28 and TRBJ1-5; 10 nucleotides line up with TRBD1. The DNA of the CDR3 is TGTGCCAGCAGTTCTGCCGAGACAGGGGGCGCGAATCAGCCCCAGCATTTT. Its translation: CASSSAETGGANQPQHF.